The 12 T cell receptor beta chains presented below share a single source sample, sequenced in a study of T cells in Graves' hyperthyroidism and ophthalmopathy. TCR beta CDR3 regions were amplified from RNA transcripts. In the first-round RT-PCR of the TCR CDR3, the HTBI primer set was used. One entry per CDR3 protein, called by TCRdb with MiXCR from the multiplex PCR reads. The sample lists under 200,000 distinct CDR3 sequences, over 7.5% occurring once. The sequencing input was blood. All receptors derive from a woman between 18 and 29 years old with Graves' hyperthyroidism that later progressed to Graves' ophthalmopathy.

This clonotype was counted many times. The chain combines TRBV9 with TRBJ1-1; 9 bases are a match to TRBD1. J lost 3 bases, V lost 4 bases, and 7 bases had no gene match. The CDR3 extends over 15 amino acids. Per the germline V gene, CDR1 is SGDLS and CDR2 is YYNGEE. In nucleotides, the CDR3 is TGTGCCAGCAGCAGGACAGGGGATCAATACACTGAAGCTTTCTTT. This sequence encodes CASSRTGDQYTEAFF.

In this sample, this clonotype turned up a few times. The chain carries TRBV3-1 and TRBJ1-2; a weak D match, TRBD1 (6 bases). The CDR3 loop spans 15 amino acids. Between the trimmed V and J ends, which lost 4 bases and 6 bases, there was a span of 18 bases. Germline values: CDR1 LGHDT, CDR2 YNNKEL (reference sequence). The DNA of the CDR3 is TGTGCCAGCAGCCCTCAATTTTCAGGGGTAGATGGCTACACCTTC. It encodes CASSPQFSGVDGYTF. The entire variable domain, with the rest obtained from reference TRBV3-1 and TRBJ1-2, is as follows: DTAVSQTPKYLVTQMGNDKSIKCEQNLGHDTMYWYKQDSKKFLKIMFSYNNKELIINETVPNRFSPKSPDKAHLNLHINSLELGDSAVYFCASSPQFSGVDGYTFGSGTRLTVV.

J is TRBJ2-1 and V is TRBV20-1; D is ambiguous. Germline CDR1 and CDR2: DFQATT and SNEGSKA (reference sequence). The V end lost 1 base, the J end lost 0 bases, and 10 bases lay between the germline ends. CDR3 length: 15 residues. The chain's CDR3 is CSARGVLSSYNEQFF. CDR3 DNA: TGCAGTGCTAGAGGGGTGTTGAGCTCCTACAATGAGCAGTTCTTC.

In its sample, this clonotype was seen many times. The chain recombines TRBV30 with TRBJ1-1; D gene uncertain. The V gene's germline CDR1 is GTSNPN and CDR2 SVGIG (reference sequence). Trimming stripped 2 bases from V and 2 bases from J, with 6 bases between. The CDR3 sequence is 12 residues long. CDR3 sequence: CAWSKSNTEAFF. The CDR3 DNA sequence: TGTGCCTGGAGTAAAAGTAACACTGAAGCTTTCTTT.

The sample holds many counts of this clonotype. The V and J genes are TRBV29-1 and TRBJ2-7, with D possibly matching TRBD1 (5 bases). From germline, CDR1 is SQVTM and CDR2 ANQGSEA. With 2 bases removed from V and 6 bases from J, the gap between germline ends came to 11 bases. The CDR3 is 12 residues long. CDR3 nucleotides: TGCAGCGTTGAATCAGGGCTAGGCGAGCAGTACTTC. Its translation is CSVESGLGEQYF.

This clonotype was picked up many times. V and J are TRBV7-9 and TRBJ2-1; the D gene is possibly TRBD2 (5 bases). Looked up from germline, CDR1 is SEHNR and CDR2 is FQNEAQ (reference sequence). This CDR3 is built from 12 residues. Trimming removed 8 bases at V and 7 bases at J, with 12 bases between. CDR3 amino acids: CASDYPGNEQFF. The DNA for the CDR3 is TGTGCCAGCGACTACCCAGGTAATGAGCAGTTCTTC.

At least ten counts were recorded for this clonotype. The V gene is TRBV27, the J gene TRBJ2-3; D gene ambiguous. The V gene's germline CDR1 is MNHEY and CDR2 SMNVEV (reference sequence). The V end was cut by 5 bases, the J end by 0 bases, with 12 bases between. The CDR3 loop spans 15 amino acids. The CDR3 spells CASSLRTLSTDTQYF. CDR3 coding DNA: TGTGCCAGCAGTCTGCGGACCCTAAGCACAGATACGCAGTATTTT.

This clonotype was detected ten times or more. This chain links TRBV29-1 with TRBJ2-2; the D is unclear. From germline, CDR1 is SQVTM and CDR2 ANQGSEA. The CDR3 is 13 amino acids. Trimming took off 4 bases at V and 0 bases at J, with 6 bases between the two ends. The CDR3 DNA follows: TGCAGCGTTGCGACGTCGAACACCGGGGAGCTGTTTTTT. This translates into CSVATSNTGELFF.

This clonotype was observed many times. The chain links TRBV28 to TRBJ1-5, with D tentatively TRBD1 (5 bases). The CDR3 spans 16 residues. Germline CDR1 and CDR2: MDHEN and SYDVKM. V lost 2 bases, J lost 2 bases, and 13 bases lay in between. The CDR3, as DNA: TGTGCCAGCAGTTTACGGTCGGGGACGCGCAATCAGCCCCAGCATTTT. Its protein product is CASSLRSGTRNQPQHF.

In its sample, this clonotype was seen many times. The chain carries TRBV10-3 and TRBJ1-1, with 7 bases fitting TRBD1. Per the germline V gene, CDR1 is ENHRY and CDR2 is SYGVKD. CDR3 length: 15 amino acids. V trimming: 5 bases; J trimming: 0 bases; junction bases outside the gene matches: 6. The CDR3 region is CAISPRTGMNTEAFF. As DNA, the CDR3 is TGTGCCATCAGTCCGAGGACAGGCATGAACACTGAAGCTTTCTTT.

The sample holds many counts of this clonotype. The gene calls are TRBV28 and TRBJ1-1; tentatively, D is TRBD1 (5 bases). CDR1 is MDHEN and CDR2 is SYDVKM in the germline V gene. The CDR3 loop spans 14 amino acids. V was cut by 5 bases and J by 6 bases, with 16 bases left in between. Written as DNA, the CDR3 is TGTGCCAGCAGTCCATACCAGGGACCGTCTGAAGCTTTCTTT. Residues: CASSPYQGPSEAFF.

The chain has TRBV12-3 or TRBV12-4 and TRBJ2-7; 9 bases fit TRBD1. J lost 12 bases, V lost 5 bases, and 5 bases had no gene match. The CDR3 contains 11 residues. The CDR3 protein is CASSTGGDLYF. The CDR3 DNA sequence: TGTGCCAGCAGTACAGGGGGCGATCTGTACTTC.